Listed below are T cell receptor beta chains from one sample, sequenced in a study of neoadjuvant anti-PD-1 for oral cavity cancer. Using immunoSEQ multiplex PCR, the repertoire was profiled, and TCRdb retains in-frame clones only, with some absent. The data contain about 15,000 clones, about 36% of them singletons. Sample: tumor tissue, taken after nivolumab (anti-PD-1) treatment. The receptors were sampled from a person between 35 and 79 years old with oral cavity squamous cell carcinoma. The CDR3 runs from the conserved cysteine through the conserved F or W. Fields, in order: J gene, V gene, D gene, clone size, CDR3 DNA, CDR3 protein. D genes are given only for firm matches. Some rows have no size entry. The others give once, few or many, or a class for an expanded clone.

TRBJ2-7 | TRBV18 | NA | NA | TGTGCCAGCTCACCGGGGAATAACTACGAGCAGTACTTC | CASSPGNNYEQYF
TRBJ2-5 | TRBV9 | TRBD1 | few | TGTGCCAGCAGCGTAGAGGGACAGGCGATGCAAGAGACCCAGTACTTC | CASSVEGQAMQETQYF
TRBJ2-2 | TRBV7-8 | TRBD1 | NA | TGTGCCAGCAGCTTTGGCCCAGGGGGCACCGGGGAGCTGTTTTTT | CASSFGPGGTGELFF
TRBJ2-3 | TRBV11-3 | NA | NA | TGTGCCAGCGGGGGTAGCACAGATACGCAGTATTTT | CASGGSTDTQYF
TRBJ1-1 | TRBV28 | NA | NA | TGTGCCAGCCCGGGAGAGACTGAAGCTTTCTTT | CASPGETEAFF
TRBJ2-2 | TRBV19 | TRBD1 | NA | TGTGCCAGTAGTTTTGTCCCCCCCACTCCCGGGACAGGGGGACCCGGGGAGCTGTTTTTT | CASSFVPPTPGTGGPGELFF
TRBJ1-1 | TRBV7-3 | TRBD1 | medium-sized | TGTGCCAGCAGCCCCTCGACAGGGGTAGGCACTGAAGCTTTCTTT | CASSPSTGVGTEAFF
TRBJ2-3 | TRBV2 | NA | few | TGTGCCAGCAGTGGGGACCCAGACACAGATACGCAGTATTTT | CASSGDPDTDTQYF
TRBJ2-7 | TRBV5-1 | TRBD2 | once | TGCGCCAGCAGCGCGGGACTAGATTATTCCCGATACTACGAGCAGTACTTC | CASSAGLDYSRYYEQYF
TRBJ1-6 | TRBV27 | NA | NA | TGTGCCAGCAGTCCCGGGACACCGGTAATTGGGCCCCTCCACTTT | CASSPGTPVIGPLHF
TRBJ1-1 | TRBV7-2 | TRBD1 | few | TGTGCCAGCAGCGGACAGGTGTTGAACACTGAAGCTTTCTTT | CASSGQVLNTEAFF
TRBJ2-1 | TRBV9 | NA | few | TGTGCCAGCAGCGTTCTCCGGGACCCTTGGGGCAATGAGCAGTTCTTC | CASSVLRDPWGNEQFF
TRBJ2-1 | TRBV7-9 | TRBD1 | NA | TGTGCCAGCAGCTTCCGTGACAGGGGGCAGAGGAATGAGCAGTTCTTC | CASSFRDRGQRNEQFF
TRBJ2-1 | TRBV7-2 | NA | medium-sized | TGTGCCAGCAGCTTAGTCAATGAGCAGTTCTTC | CASSLVNEQFF
TRBJ1-1 | TRBV7-3 | NA | NA | TGTGCCAGCAGTGAATTCTCAGAGAACACTGAAGCTTTCTTT | CASSEFSENTEAFF
TRBJ1-2 | TRBV4-3 | NA | NA | TGCGCCAGCAGCCAAGTCTGGGGCAGCTATCGTTATGGCTACACCTTC | CASSQVWGSYRYGYTF
TRBJ2-3 | TRBV7-6 | NA | NA | TGTGCCAGCAGTACAGGGCGGGTGGATACGCAGTATTTT | CASSTGRVDTQYF
TRBJ2-4 | TRBV18 | NA | NA | TGTGCCAGCTCAAGCATAGGGCGCGGGGACATTCAGTACTTC | CASSSIGRGDIQYF
TRBJ2-1 | TRBV9 | NA | NA | TGTGCCAGCAGCGTATATGGGATTTCCTACAATGAGCAGTTCTTC | CASSVYGISYNEQFF
TRBJ1-5 | TRBV15 | TRBD1 | NA | TGTGCCACCAGCAGGGGACAGCATATCTATTTT | CATSRGQHIYF
TRBJ2-7 | TRBV11-2 | NA | NA | TGTGCCAGCAGCTTTCGGGGAAGGGCCTACGAGCAGTACTTC | CASSFRGRAYEQYF
TRBJ1-2 | TRBV4-3 | TRBD1 | NA | TGCGCCAGCAGCCAACTGGGGTCCGATAGACAGGGACCTAACTATGGCTACACCTTC | CASSQLGSDRQGPNYGYTF
TRBJ1-3 | TRBV18 | NA | NA | TGTGCCAGCTCACCACAGGGGACGGCTGGAAACACCATATATTTT | CASSPQGTAGNTIYF
TRBJ1-5 | TRBV6-1 | NA | NA | TGTGCCAGCAGCCATCGCAGTGGTGATCAGCCCCAGCATTTT | CASSHRSGDQPQHF
TRBJ2-2 | TRBV9 | NA | NA | TGTGCCAGCAGCGTGAGACTAGCGAACACCGGGGAGCTGTTTTTT | CASSVRLANTGELFF
TRBJ2-6 | TRBV7-8 | TRBD1 | NA | TGTGCCAGCAGCGTTTGGGACAGGTTGAGTGGGGCCAACGTCCTGACTTTC | CASSVWDRLSGANVLTF
TRBJ2-7 | TRBV13 | TRBD2 | NA | TGTGCCAGCAGCCAGACCTGGGGGGGGTCGAGATTTTCCTACGAGCAGTACTTC | CASSQTWGGSRFSYEQYF
TRBJ2-2 | TRBV5-1 | TRBD1 | NA | TGCGCCAGCAGCTCTAGGACAGGGGACACCGGGGAGCTGTTTTTT | CASSSRTGDTGELFF
TRBJ2-5 | TRBV6-4 | TRBD1 | once | TGTGCCAGCAGTTACAGGGGGAGCCGAGAGACCCAGTACTTC | CASSYRGSRETQYF
TRBJ1-4 | TRBV10-1 | NA | NA | TGCGCCAGCAGTGAGTGGGGGGGCACTCATGAAAAACTGTTTTTT | CASSEWGGTHEKLFF
TRBJ1-3 | TRBV5-1 | TRBD1 | NA | TGCGCCAGCAGTCCGGACAGGGCGACTGGAAACACCATATATTTT | CASSPDRATGNTIYF
TRBJ2-3 | TRBV7-9 | NA | many | TGTGCCAGCAGCTTGATTGACGGAAACAGAGATACGCAGTATTTT | CASSLIDGNRDTQYF
TRBJ2-1 | TRBV18 | TRBD2 | NA | TGTGCCAGCTCACTCTCTAGCGGAGGGTACAATGAGCAGTTCTTC | CASSLSSGGYNEQFF
TRBJ2-7 | TRBV28 | NA | few | TGTGCCAGCAGTTCCCCGAGGACTCAAGGTTCCTACGAGCAGTACTTC | CASSSPRTQGSYEQYF
TRBJ2-3 | TRBV10-3 | TRBD2 | few | TGTGCCATCAGTGATGGCGGGGGAGGAGATACGCAGTATTTT | CAISDGGGGDTQYF
TRBJ1-1 | TRBV5-1 | NA | NA | TGCGCCAGCAGCTTGGGGGCAGGGAACACTGAAGCTTTCTTT | CASSLGAGNTEAFF
TRBJ1-4 | TRBV10-1 | NA | NA | TGCGCCAGCAGCGAACGGCCCAGGGGCGGAAAACTGTTTTTT | CASSERPRGGKLFF
TRBJ2-7 | TRBV5-1 | TRBD1 | few | TGCGCCAGCAGCGCGGGGACAGGGGGCGGATATGACTACTTC | CASSAGTGGGYDYF
TRBJ2-7 | TRBV7-2 | NA | NA | TGTGCCAGCAGTTTTGGGAGCTCCTACGAGCAGTACTTC | CASSFGSSYEQYF
TRBJ2-7 | TRBV10-2 | NA | NA | TGCGCCAGCGGGGCGTACGAGCAGTACTTC | CASGAYEQYF
TRBJ1-2 | TRBV6-6 | NA | NA | TGTGCCAGCAGTTACTCCCGACAGGCGAACTATGGCTACACCTTC | CASSYSRQANYGYTF
TRBJ2-1 | TRBV6-1 | TRBD1 | NA | TGTGCCAGCAGTGAAGCTTCCGACAGGGGGGCTCGGTTCTTC | CASSEASDRGARFF
TRBJ1-3 | TRBV7-2 | NA | NA | TGTGCCAGCAGCCCCCAGCAGGCTAGAGGAAACACCATATATTTT | CASSPQQARGNTIYF
TRBJ2-1 | TRBV5-1 | TRBD1 | once | TGCGCCAGCAGCTTGGGACAGGGGGCTTCCTACAATGAGCAGTTCTTC | CASSLGQGASYNEQFF
TRBJ1-2 | TRBV7-6 | NA | few | TGTGCCAGCAGGTCCACAGGGTTACCAACCTTC | CASRSTGLPTF
TRBJ1-2 | TRBV5-4 | NA | NA | TGTGCCAGCAGCTGGGGGACATTTAACTATGGCTACACCTTC | CASSWGTFNYGYTF
TRBJ2-3 | TRBV4-3 | NA | NA | TGCGCCAGCAGCCTTTGGAGGTACCTCGGAGATACGCAGTATTTT | CASSLWRYLGDTQYF
TRBJ2-3 | TRBV5-1 | TRBD1 | NA | TGCGCCAGCAGCGCGGAAGCCCGGGACAGGGGAGTTGATACGCAGTATTTT | CASSAEARDRGVDTQYF
TRBJ2-2 | TRBV6-5 | NA | medium-sized | TGTGCCAGCAGTTACAAGGGACGCCCTAACACCGGGGAGCTGTTTTTT | CASSYKGRPNTGELFF
TRBJ2-5 | TRBV9 | TRBD2 | NA | TGTGCCAGCAGCGTAGGAGGGCGGGGGGGCCAGGAGACCCAGTACTTC | CASSVGGRGGQETQYF
TRBJ1-2 | TRBV7-2 | TRBD1 | NA | TGTGCCAGCAGCACAAAGACAGGGGGCTATGGCTACACCTTC | CASSTKTGGYGYTF
TRBJ2-7 | TRBV27 | NA | NA | TGTGCCAGCGCGTTTCAGGGAAGAGAGCAGTACTTC | CASAFQGREQYF
TRBJ1-5 | TRBV6-6 | TRBD1 | once | TGTGCCAGCAGTTCCGGGACAGGGGGCAATCAGCCCCAGCATTTT | CASSSGTGGNQPQHF
TRBJ1-5 | TRBV7-6 | NA | few | TGTGCCAGCAGCTCTTCAGAAAATCAGCCCCAGCATTTT | CASSSSENQPQHF
TRBJ1-2 | TRBV18 | NA | few | TGTGCCAGCTCGCCGCCGGGACGTCGCTACACCTTC | CASSPPGRRYTF